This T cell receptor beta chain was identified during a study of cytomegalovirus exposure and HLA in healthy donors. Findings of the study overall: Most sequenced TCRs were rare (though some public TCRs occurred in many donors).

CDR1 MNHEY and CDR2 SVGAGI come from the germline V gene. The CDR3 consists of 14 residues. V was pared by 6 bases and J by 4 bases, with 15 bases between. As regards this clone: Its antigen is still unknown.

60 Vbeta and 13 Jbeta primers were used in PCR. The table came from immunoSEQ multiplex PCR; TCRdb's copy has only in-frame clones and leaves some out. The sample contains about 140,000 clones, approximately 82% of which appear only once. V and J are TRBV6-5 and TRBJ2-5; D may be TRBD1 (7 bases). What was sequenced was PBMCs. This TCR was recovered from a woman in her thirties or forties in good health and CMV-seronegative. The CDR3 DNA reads TGTGCCAGCAGCTACGGAGGGGGCGGAGAGACCCAGTACTTC. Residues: CASSYGGGGETQYF.